The sequence of this T cell receptor (beta chain) was determined in a study of T cell responses to AZD1222 COVID-19 vaccine. Assay used: immunoSEQ multiplex PCR; TCRdb lists only in-frame clones, some missing. The sample includes roughly 77,000 clones, 92% seen only once; the top ten take around 5.1%. This sequence originates from an adult who received the AZD1222 COVID-19 vaccine. The sequencing here drew on peripheral blood, taken 28 days after the second AZD1222 dose.

The CDR3 region is CASSSVPTNTGELFF. The CDR3 DNA sequence: TGTGCCAGCAGTTCCGTGCCGACGAACACCGGGGAGCTGTTTTTT. The genes are TRBV6-6 and TRBJ2-2; D is uncertain. Germline lookup yields CDR1 MNHNY and CDR2 SVGAGI (reference sequence). V was trimmed by 4 bases and J by 0 bases, leaving 9 bases between them. This CDR3 is built from 15 residues.